This T cell receptor beta chain came from a study of T cells in Graves' hyperthyroidism and ophthalmopathy. General observations from the study: Researchers found most expanded thyroid clonotypes above 0.001 in blood as well.

Newly diagnosed hyperthyroidism patients aged 18 to 65 years had disease lasting under 2 months. RNA transcripts served as the template for amplifying TCR beta CDR3 regions. RT-PCR in the first round (using the HTBI primer set) targeted the TCR CDR3. One entry per CDR3 protein results from TCRdb running MiXCR on the multiplex PCR reads. Of about 130,000 distinct CDR3 sequences in the sample, roughly a fifth are singletons; the top ten hold 65% to 80%. CDR1 and CDR2 from the germline V gene are MDHEN and SYDVKM. Trimming at V came to 6 bases and at J to 10 bases, leaving 12 bases not matched to a gene. The CDR3 covers 15 residues. Regarding this clonotype: Its antigen is unknown.

This clonotype was sampled from a woman aged 45-65 years with Graves' hyperthyroidism that later progressed to Graves' ophthalmopathy. The sequencing input was blood. The genes are TRBV28 and TRBJ1-6, with 7 bases that match TRBD1. The CDR3 DNA reads TGTGCCAGCAGACCCCAGGGGGGGGGTGGCTCACCCCTCCACTTT. This sequence encodes CASRPQGGGGSPLHF.